This entry lists 30 T cell receptor beta chains sequenced from one sample in a study of blood T cells in healthy people across ages. For the second PCR, which ran for about 7 to 12 cycles, a sample-barcoded 5' primer and a J-beta primer mix were used. TCRdb passed the 5' RACE reads through MiXCR, listing each CDR3 protein once. The repertoire consists of about 2 million distinct CDR3 sequences, with roughly 50% occurring once and the leading ten covering around 2.1%. The sequencing input was blood. The receptor set was obtained from a woman aged 40 to 50 in good health.

V and J are TRBV6-2 or TRBV6-3 and TRBJ1-2; TRBD1 aligns across 8 bases. This CDR3 has 12 residues. V was clipped by 7 bases and J by 5 bases; unmatched bases: 3. CDR1 and CDR2 from the germline V gene are MNHEY and SVGEGT. CDR3 sequence: CASNQGAYGYTF. The CDR3 DNA reads TGTGCCAGCAACCAGGGGGCTTATGGCTACACCTTC.

V is TRBV5-6 and J is TRBJ2-5, with 10 bases identical to TRBD1. The assigned J gene may be wrong: the sequence end matches TRBJ2-7 better. The CDR3 sequence is 16 residues long. Germline V lookup: CDR1 SGHDT, CDR2 YYEEEE. CDR3 residues: CASSLPPGQGTYEQYF. CDR3 DNA: TGTGCCAGCAGCCTCCCCCCGGGACAGGGGACCTACGAGCAGTACTTC.

This chain links TRBV6-5 with TRBJ2-4, with D possibly TRBD2 on 6 matching bases. The J call is uncertain, as TRBJ2-5 better fits the DNA end. The CDR3 has 15 residues. Germline values: CDR1 MNHEY, CDR2 SVGAGI. CDR3 sequence: CASRLRVTSRETQYF. The CDR3 DNA follows: TGTGCCAGCAGGCTCCGTGTTACTAGCCGGGAGACCCAGTACTTC.

This clonotype was found a few times. CDR3 region: CASVPSGTRAPYEQYF. The CDR3 DNA sequence: TGTGCCAGCGTTCCTAGCGGCACCCGGGCCCCCTACGAGCAGTACTTC. The chain has TRBV28 and TRBJ2-5; 7 positions agree with TRBD2. The J call is uncertain, as TRBJ2-7 better fits the DNA end. CDR1 and CDR2 (germline): MDHEN, SYDVKM. The length of the CDR3 is 16 residues.

A remark on this clonotype: A much larger clone sits a single nucleotide away, making a read error possible. V gene TRBV6-2 or TRBV6-3 combines with J gene TRBJ2-7, with 7 bases that match TRBD1. Per the germline V gene, CDR1 is MNHEY and CDR2 is SVGEGT. The CDR3 runs 14 residues. The CDR3 here is CAGSYGRGSYEQYF. In nucleotides, the CDR3 is TGTGCCGGCAGTTACGGCAGGGGGTCCTACGAGCAGTACTTC.

The chain employs TRBV10-3 and TRBJ2-4; 8 bases are shared with TRBD1. The end of the DNA is better explained by TRBJ2-7, so the J call may be wrong. The germline CDR1 and CDR2 sequences are ENHRY and SYGVKD. The CDR3 sequence is 14 residues long. This chain's CDR3 is CAISDAGGEGEQYF. The CDR3 bases are TGTGCCATCAGTGACGCAGGGGGCGAAGGCGAGCAGTACTTC.

CDR3 in amino acids: CASSSESDLGTWTDTQYF. Here the CDR3 DNA reads TGTGCCAGCAGCTCCGAGTCCGATCTCGGGACATGGACAGATACGCAGTATTTT. V gene TRBV11-1 combines with J gene TRBJ2-3, with D perhaps matching TRBD1 (6 bases). The CDR3 consists of 18 residues. Germline CDR1 is SGHAT and CDR2 is FQDESV (reference sequence). V was cut by 4 bases and J by 3 bases, with 23 bases left in between.

Worth noting for this clonotype: A read error may produce the germline difference seen at one junction end. The chain joins TRBV29-1 to TRBJ2-5; no definite D call. The CDR3 totals 15 residues. Germline CDR1 is SQVTM and CDR2 is ANQGSEA. CDR3 in DNA: TGCAGCGTTTCTTATGGTGCGATGTACCAAGAGGCCCAGTACTTC. Residues: CSVSYGAMYQEAQYF. Full variable domain (rest looked up from reference TRBV29-1 and TRBJ2-5): SAVISQKPSRDICQRGTSLTIQCQVDSQVTMMFWYRQQPGQSLTLIATANQGSEATYESGFVIDKFPISRPNLTFSTLTVSNMSPEDSSIYLCSVSYGAMYQEAQYFGPGTRLLVL.

The rearrangement uses TRBV20-1 and TRBJ2-7, with 10 bases lining up with TRBD1. Germline CDR1 reads DFQATT; CDR2 reads SNEGSKA (reference sequence). The length of the CDR3 is 18 residues. V lost 0 bases and J lost 2; bases outside the gene matches: 13. In nucleotides, the CDR3 is TGCAGTGCTAGAGATGGGCCCGCCGGGACAGGGGACGCCTACGAGCAGTACTTC. Protein: CSARDGPAGTGDAYEQYF.

This chain uses TRBV9 with TRBJ2-3; the match to TRBD2 covers 13 bases. The germline V gene has CDR1 SGDLS and CDR2 YYNGEE. CDR3 length equals 19 residues. The V segment lost 3 bases and the J segment 0 bases; nucleotides outside the gene matches: 10. CDR3 bases: TGTGCCAGCAGCGGAGCCCCGACTAGCGGGGGGCTTAGCACAGATACGCAGTATTTT. Its protein product is CASSGAPTSGGLSTDTQYF.

The rearrangement links TRBV5-1 to TRBJ2-2; perhaps TRBD1 as D (6 bases). Per the germline V gene, CDR1 is SGHRS and CDR2 is YFSETQ. The CDR3 has 15 residues. Trimming left V 5 bases short and J 4 bases short, with 15 bases between. The CDR3: CASRSAGVVTGELFF. CDR3 DNA: TGCGCCAGCAGGAGTGCAGGGGTCGTCACCGGGGAGCTGTTTTTT.

CDR3 in amino acids: CSVMTRLAGGQETQYF. Written as DNA, the CDR3 is TGCAGCGTAATGACGAGACTAGCGGGGGGGCAAGAGACCCAGTACTTC. This chain connects TRBV29-1 to TRBJ2-5; 14 bases are shared with TRBD2. V lost 6 bases, J lost 2 bases, and 8 bases stayed unmatched. In germline, CDR1 is SQVTM, CDR2 ANQGSEA. This CDR3 region has 16 residues.

The CDR3 sequence is CASSLAGGREDSGANVLTF. The CDR3 coding sequence is TGTGCCAGCAGCTTAGCGGGCGGCAGGGAGGACTCTGGGGCCAACGTCCTGACTTTC. The rearrangement links TRBV7-9 to TRBJ2-6; D possibly corresponds to TRBD2 (6 bases). CDR3 size: 19 residues. V lost 0 bases and J lost 0, with 15 bases in between. CDR1 and CDR2 (germline): SEHNR, FQNEAQ (reference sequence).

The genes are TRBV7-3 and TRBJ2-1, with TRBD1 as a possible D gene (6 bases). The V gene's germline CDR1 is SGHTA and CDR2 FQGTGA. The germline V and J ends were trimmed by 5 bases and 8 bases, with 19 bases remaining between them. The CDR3 has 15 amino acids. CDR3 loop: CASSPYRDKRHEQFF. As DNA, the CDR3 is TGTGCCAGCAGCCCCTACCGGGACAAGCGACATGAGCAGTTCTTC.

In the case of this clonotype: One end of the junction does not line up with germline, which may come from a read error. J is TRBJ2-5 and V is TRBV27; perhaps TRBD2 as D (6 bases). CDR1 MNHEY and CDR2 SMNVEV come from the germline V gene (reference sequence). CDR3 size: 15 residues. Here the CDR3 reads CASSFRGSGQVTQYF. CDR3 nucleotides: TGTGCCAGCAGTTTTCGGGGGTCCGGCCAAGTGACCCAGTACTTC.

The chain combines TRBV11-2 with TRBJ2-3, with D hard to call. Germline CDR1 and CDR2: SGHAT and FQNNGV. V gave up 5 bases and J gave up 3 bases, with 18 bases separating them. The CDR3 has 16 amino acids. This CDR3 is CASSRQSIRLTDTQYF. DNA of the CDR3: TGTGCCAGCAGCCGGCAGTCGATCCGCCTGACAGATACGCAGTATTTT.

This CDR3 is CASSLTSGVTQETQYF. The CDR3 DNA reads TGTGCCAGCAGCCTTACTAGCGGGGTGACCCAAGAGACCCAGTACTTC. This chain links TRBV3-1 with TRBJ2-5, with TRBD2 matching 10 bases. J was trimmed by 1 base and V by 4 bases; bases with no gene match: 6. CDR1 is LGHDT and CDR2 is YNNKEL in the germline V gene (reference sequence). The CDR3 spans 16 residues.

The chain uses TRBV20-1 and TRBJ1-1, with a tentative D call TRBD1 (5 bases). The CDR3 consists of 11 residues. Looked up from germline, CDR1 is DFQATT and CDR2 is SNEGSKA (reference sequence). V lost 7 bases and J lost 6, with 12 bases in between. The CDR3 DNA reads TGCAGTGAATCGATAGGGGCTGAAGCTTTCTTT. It encodes CSESIGAEAFF.

This chain links TRBV6-5 with TRBJ2-3; D is uncertain. CDR3 length equals 14 residues. The V gene's germline CDR1 is MNHEY and CDR2 SVGAGI. The V and J ends lost 6 bases and 2 bases respectively, with 12 bases between them. The CDR3 DNA reads TGTGCCAGCAGCTTCGTGGGAAACACAGATACGCAGTATTTT. Translation: CASSFVGNTDTQYF.

In regard to this clonotype: At one boundary the junction diverges from the germline segment, which might be a read error. This chain joins TRBV2 and TRBJ1-5, with 7 nucleotides matching TRBD1. The CDR3 consists of 15 residues. Per the germline V gene, CDR1 is SNHLY and CDR2 is FYNNEI. DNA for the CDR3: TGTGCCAGCAGGGAAGGACAGGCTAGCAATCAGCCCCAGCATTTT. It specifies CASREGQASNQPQHF.

The rearrangement links TRBV6-2 or TRBV6-3 to TRBJ2-4, with D perhaps given as TRBD1 or TRBD2 (5 bases each). The J call may be mistaken, given a closer DNA end match to TRBJ2-7. CDR3 size: 15 residues. Germline CDR1 MNHEY, CDR2 SVGEGT. CDR3 bases: TGTGCCAGCAGTCGAATTGGGACGGAAGCCTACGAGCAGTACTTC. Protein product: CASSRIGTEAYEQYF.

The V and J genes are TRBV6-5 and TRBJ1-4; 11 bases map to TRBD1. The germline V gene encodes CDR1 MNHEY and CDR2 SVGAGI. The CDR3 covers 14 residues. The ends lost 6 bases at V and 8 bases at J; junction bases unmatched: 5. The CDR3 sequence is CASRRDRGMEKLFF. The DNA of the CDR3 is TGTGCCAGCAGGAGGGACAGGGGGATGGAAAAACTGTTTTTT.

Here the CDR3 reads CSARVGTSGTYSTDTQYF. The CDR3 DNA reads TGCAGTGCTAGAGTGGGGACTAGCGGCACCTATAGCACAGATACGCAGTATTTT. The V call is TRBV20-1, the J call TRBJ2-3; TRBD2 agrees at 11 bases. Looked up from germline, CDR1 is DFQATT and CDR2 is SNEGSKA (reference sequence). CDR3 size: 18 residues. The V gene end was trimmed by 1 base and the J gene end by 0 bases; junction bases not matched to a gene: 9.

This chain uses TRBV20-1 with TRBJ2-5; possibly TRBD1 for D (5 bases). V lost 1 base, J lost 4 bases, and 13 bases lay in between. Germline CDR1 DFQATT, CDR2 SNEGSKA (reference sequence). The length of the CDR3 is 14 residues. The CDR3 DNA reads as TGCAGTGCTAGAGTGGCCAGGGATGGAGAGACCCAGTACTTC. Translation gives CSARVARDGETQYF.

The chain combines TRBV12-3 or TRBV12-4 with TRBJ2-1, with 8 bases that match TRBD1. CDR3 length equals 17 residues. V gave up 6 bases and J gave up 2 bases; unmatched junction bases: 12. The CDR3 region has the DNA TGTGCCAGCAGCCGAGACGGACAGGGAGTAACCTACAATGAGCAGTTCTTC. It yields the protein CASSRDGQGVTYNEQFF.

The CDR3, as DNA: TGTGCCAGCAAGGAGACTAGCCCCACAGATACGCAGTATTTT. This translates into CASKETSPTDTQYF. The chain couples TRBV27 to TRBJ2-3, with TRBD2 matching over 7 bases. This CDR3 region has 14 residues. Germline V CDR1 and CDR2: MNHEY, SMNVEV (reference sequence). Germline trimming cut 7 bases from V and 2 bases from J; bases unmatched to any gene: 6.

The rearrangement links TRBV28 to TRBJ2-3, with a weak D call TRBD1 (6 bases). V gave up 0 bases and J gave up 5 bases, with 15 bases separating them. The V gene's germline CDR1 is MDHEN and CDR2 SYDVKM. CDR3 size: 16 residues. Here the CDR3 DNA reads TGTGCCAGCAGTTTATGGGGCAGGGGTTCGGAAGATACGCAGTATTTT. Translating it yields CASSLWGRGSEDTQYF.

This chain links TRBV15 with TRBJ2-5, with 9 nucleotides matching TRBD1. Losses at the gene ends were 4 bases for V and 0 bases for J; bases not matched to a gene: 6. The CDR3 has 16 residues. Germline loops: CDR1 LNHNV, CDR2 YYDKDF (reference sequence). CDR3 loop: CATSTDRGEYQETQYF. CDR3 sequence (DNA): TGTGCCACCAGCACGGACAGGGGAGAGTACCAAGAGACCCAGTACTTC.

The rearrangement links TRBV4-3 to TRBJ2-7, with 11 bases that match TRBD1. Germline CDR1 reads LGHNA; CDR2 reads YSLEER. J lost 7 bases, V lost 0 bases, and 5 bases had no gene match. The length of the CDR3 is 15 residues. The CDR3 DNA reads as TGCGCCAGCAGCCAAGATGGACAGGGGGCAAGGGAGCAGTACTTC. It translates to CASSQDGQGAREQYF.

The V and J genes are TRBV5-1 and TRBJ2-1; TRBD1 agrees at 8 bases. The germline V gene encodes CDR1 SGHRS and CDR2 YFSETQ. V gave up 6 bases and J gave up 0 bases; unmatched junction bases: 5. This CDR3 has 15 amino acids. CDR3 sequence reads: CASTLGTGSYNEQFF. CDR3 sequence (DNA): TGCGCCAGCACCCTCGGGACAGGCTCCTACAATGAGCAGTTCTTC.